The rows below give T cell receptor beta chains drawn from one sample of a study of blood T cell repertoires in COVID-19. Profiled with immunoSEQ multiplex PCR; TCRdb holds only in-frame clones, not every one. The sample records 65,000 to 85,000 clones, around 87% being singletons. The sequenced sample consisted of peripheral blood. These receptors were obtained from a woman between 18 and 30 years old with acute or convalescent COVID-19. Each CDR3 is given with its conserved first and last residue.

15,TRBJ1-2,TRBV28,CASTLRRGGSYGYTF
14,TRBJ2-1,TRBV29-1,CSGPTGISYNEQFF
22,TRBJ2-1,TRBV3-1/TRBV3-2,CASSQPRAGQGGLAGGQDEQFF
14,TRBJ2-7,TRBV28,CASMGHFDSREQYF
16,TRBJ2-1,TRBV18,CASSRLTSGSNNEQFF
13,TRBJ1-5,TRBV2,CASNQGSGQPQHF
16,TRBJ2-3,TRBV9,CASSVLRRGSTDTQYF
15,TRBJ1-5,TRBV19,CASKDRGSGNQPQHF
19,TRBJ2-3,TRBV14,CASSQDRGLAELPTDTQYF
12,TRBJ2-2,TRBV7-2,CASSFSTGELFF
15,TRBJ2-5,TRBV7-6,CASSYGTGQQETQYF
17,TRBJ1-6,TRBV10-1,CASSESVGTGDNSPLHF